This T cell receptor (beta chain) comes out of a study of hypomethylating agent response in myelodysplastic syndrome. Study conclusions and caveats: Richness, rarefaction diversity and clonality did not change significantly after hypomethylating treatment.

In the authors' workflow: Previously reported viral-epitope specificity per VDJdb covered 1.7% of fewer than 200,000 unique clonotypes. Clones were sequenced by immunoSEQ multiplex PCR, and TCRdb holds only the in-frame ones, with some missing. That table is the source of V, J and clone size, and D and trimming were worked out from the DNA. Of approximately 1,800 clones listed, around 86% were seen once; the top ten hold roughly 3.4%. About this clone: As yet, its antigen is unknown.

The input for sequencing was bone marrow, taken before or after starting hypomethylating agent treatment for myelodysplastic syndrome (not recorded which). The TCR was taken from a human donor with myelodysplastic syndrome.

The CDR3 bases are TGTGCCAGCAGTGAATTTCTCACAACACCCCTCCACTTT. Translated: CASSEFLTTPLHF. This chain joins TRBV6-5 and TRBJ1-6; no firm D call. V was pared by 5 bases and J by 11 bases, with 13 bases between. Germline V gives CDR1 MNHEY, CDR2 SVGAGI. The CDR3 is 13 residues long.